Detailed here is one T cell receptor beta chain. What it binds is not known. TCRdb re-analysed the 5' RACE reads in MiXCR, keeping a single row per CDR3 protein. Seen here are 50,000 to 65,000 distinct CDR3 sequences, about 7% observed once, and the top ten hold roughly 8.1%. The sample originates from a study of CD8 T cells in ankylosing spondylitis. Points from the study as a whole: A TCR beta motif of about 8 highly homologous variants appeared characteristic of ankylosing spondylitis blood. Significant enrichment of disease-linked clones was reported in matched ankylosing spondylitis synovial fluid. Relatively rare in peripheral blood, disease-linked clones were also CD8+.

V was trimmed by 0 bases and J by 0 bases, leaving 15 bases between them. CDR1 is MGHRA, CDR2 YSYEKL, per germline. CDR3 length: 18 amino acids. J is TRBJ2-4 and V is TRBV4-1, with D tentatively TRBD2 (6 bases). The sample consisted of blood, either unsorted or a sorted T cell fraction (not recorded which). The TCR originated in a female donor with ankylosing spondylitis or in good health (not recorded which). The CDR3 loop reads CASSQDAGGSEAKNIQYF. CDR3 nucleotide sequence: TGCGCCAGCAGCCAAGATGCCGGGGGATCGGAAGCCAAAAACATTCAGTACTTC.